This is a list of T cell receptor beta chains from one sample in a study of response to subunit inactivated influenza vaccine. TCRdb independently ran MiXCR on the RT-PCR reads; one entry per CDR3 protein. This sample has roughly 790,000 distinct CDR3 sequences; 21% occur once, and the top ten carry around 9.6%. Source: PBMCs from blood, taken roughly 5 days after vaccination. These receptors were taken from a man in his fifties who received an inactivated influenza vaccine. Both conserved end residues are part of each CDR3. D genes are given only for firm matches. Some rows have no size entry. The others give once, few or many, or a class for an expanded clone.

v_call	d_call	j_call	clone_size	cdr3_aa	cdr3_nt
TRBV20-1	.	TRBJ1-5	few	CSAPDTLSNQPQHF	TGCAGTGCCCCGGACACCCTTAGCAATCAGCCCCAGCATTTT
TRBV20-1	.	TRBJ1-1	.	CSASWGRGTEAFF	TGCAGTGCTAGCTGGGGGCGAGGCACTGAAGCTTTCTTT
TRBV11-2	TRBD2	TRBJ2-7	few	CASSPWTSGRALPYEQYF	TGTGCCAGCAGCCCGTGGACTAGCGGGAGGGCCCTACCCTACGAGCAGTACTTC
TRBV3-1	TRBD1	TRBJ2-5	.	CASSLRQGLKTQYF	TGTGCCAGCAGCCTACGACAGGGGTTAAAGACCCAGTACTTC
TRBV18	.	TRBJ2-7	.	CASSPRIGEGSYEQYF	TGTGCCAGCTCACCAAGGATCGGGGAAGGCTCCTACGAGCAGTACTTC
TRBV6-1	TRBD1	TRBJ1-2	.	CASSQGARNYGYTF	TGTGCCAGCAGCCAGGGGGCACGGAACTATGGCTACACCTTC
TRBV28	.	TRBJ1-6	.	CASSLVKSPLHF	TGTGCCAGCAGTTTAGTGAAATCACCCCTCCACTTT
TRBV10-3	TRBD2	TRBJ2-1	few	CAISEALAGGYNEQFF	TGTGCCATCAGTGAGGCTCTAGCGGGAGGCTACAATGAGCAGTTCTTC
TRBV27	TRBD2	TRBJ2-1	few	CASSLGGWGATSGGYNEQFF	TGTGCCAGCAGTTTAGGAGGCTGGGGCGCGACTAGCGGGGGGTACAATGAGCAGTTCTTC
TRBV4-3	.	TRBJ2-3	.	CASSQGGGYGTSTDTQYF	TGCGCCAGCAGCCAAGGGGGGGGCTACGGGACTAGCACAGATACGCAGTATTTT
TRBV5-1	.	TRBJ1-1	many	CASSLGPENTEAFF	TGCGCCAGCAGCTTGGGGCCTGAGAACACTGAAGCTTTCTTT
TRBV12-3/TRBV12-4	.	TRBJ2-3	few	CASSLRQRGDTQYF	TGTGCCAGCAGTTTAAGACAGAGGGGAGATACGCAGTATTTT
TRBV6-1	TRBD1	TRBJ2-7	.	CASSVYRGSAIPPQYF	TGTGCCAGCAGTGTGTACAGGGGTTCAGCGATCCCGCCCCAGTACTTC
TRBV5-4	TRBD1	TRBJ1-3	.	CASSRGTGPNSGNTIYF	TGTGCCAGCAGCCGAGGGACAGGTCCTAACTCTGGAAACACCATATATTTT
TRBV7-2	.	TRBJ2-3	few	CASSLARYLTSTDTQYF	TGTGCCAGCAGCTTAGCGAGGTACTTAACTAGCACAGATACGCAGTATTTT
TRBV12-3/TRBV12-4	TRBD2	TRBJ2-1	few	CASSSTRDYALEQFF	TGTGCCAGCAGTTCCACCCGGGACTACGCTTTAGAGCAGTTCTTC
TRBV14	.	TRBJ1-4	.	CASSRSVKLFF	TGTGCCAGCAGCCGGAGCGTAAAACTGTTTTTT
TRBV5-1	TRBD1	TRBJ2-5	.	CASSLEGQGQTQYF	TGCGCCAGCAGCTTGGAGGGACAGGGGCAGACCCAGTACTTC
TRBV7-2	TRBD1	TRBJ2-1	few	CASSLTGTGTYNEQFF	TGTGCCAGCAGCTTGACAGGGACAGGGACCTACAATGAGCAGTTCTTC
TRBV5-1	.	TRBJ2-2	.	CASRTLSGTGELFF	TGCGCCAGCAGGACCCTCTCGGGTACCGGGGAGCTGTTTTTT
TRBV5-5	.	TRBJ2-7	.	CASSLGQVTGEQYF	TGTGCCAGCAGCTTGGGGCAGGTGACGGGCGAGCAGTACTTC
TRBV15	.	TRBJ2-1	.	CATSTGAAYNEQFF	TGTGCCACCAGCACGGGGGCCGCTTACAATGAGCAGTTCTTC
TRBV20-1	.	TRBJ2-1	.	CSADTGGLNEQFF	TGCAGTGCCGATACTGGCGGCCTAAATGAGCAGTTCTTC
TRBV7-2	.	TRBJ2-3	.	CASSLFPTADTQYF	TGTGCCAGCAGCTTATTCCCGACGGCAGATACGCAGTATTTT
TRBV12-3/TRBV12-4	.	TRBJ2-1	.	CASQEGLSWNNEQFF	TGTGCCAGCCAGGAGGGGCTATCATGGAACAATGAGCAGTTCTTC
TRBV6-5	.	TRBJ1-1	.	CASSYSSAWGLNTEAFF	TGTGCCAGCAGTTACTCGAGTGCTTGGGGGCTGAACACTGAAGCTTTCTTT
TRBV20-1	TRBD1	TRBJ2-7	.	CSGKQGGHEHYF	TGCAGTGGGAAACAGGGGGGCCACGAGCACTACTTC
TRBV29-1	.	TRBJ1-1	many	CSVEEQGGTEAFF	TGCAGCGTTGAAGAACAGGGAGGGACTGAAGCTTTCTTT
TRBV20-1	.	TRBJ2-4	few	CCARDVGGTDNKNIQYF	TGCTGTGCTAGAGACGTGGGCGGGACAGACAACAAAAACATTCAGTACTTC
TRBV11-1	TRBD1	TRBJ2-7	few	CASSSIRIIGDSRTYEQYF	TGTGCCAGCAGCAGTATCCGGATTATTGGGGACAGCCGAACCTACGAGCAGTACTTC
TRBV7-2	.	TRBJ2-2	.	CASSPMVATGELFF	TGTGCCAGCAGCCCTATGGTCGCCACCGGGGAGCTGTTTTTT
TRBV7-9	TRBD2	TRBJ2-7	.	CASSFITSGGTYEQYF	TGTGCCAGCAGCTTTATAACTAGCGGGGGGACCTACGAGCAGTACTTC
TRBV30	.	TRBJ1-1	few	CAWSVRLSNTEAFF	TGTGCCTGGAGTGTACGCCTGTCGAACACTGAAGCTTTCTTT
TRBV29-1	TRBD2	TRBJ2-6	.	CSVAGGGSFGANVLTF	TGCAGCGTTGCTGGGGGGGGGAGCTTTGGGGCCAACGTCCTGACTTTC
TRBV4-3	.	TRBJ2-1	few	CASSQEYDSYNEQFF	TGCGCCAGCAGCCAAGAGTACGACAGCTACAATGAGCAGTTCTTC
TRBV29-1	TRBD1	TRBJ1-1	.	CSVVPTGGRDTEAFF	TGCAGCGTTGTTCCGACAGGGGGACGGGACACTGAAGCTTTCTTT
TRBV9	TRBD2	TRBJ2-7	.	CASSVGAGAGEQYF	TGTGCCAGCAGCGTAGGAGCGGGAGCGGGAGAGCAGTACTTC
TRBV9	.	TRBJ2-1	.	CASSVTPLSYNEQFF	TGTGCCAGCAGCGTAACTCCATTGTCTTACAATGAGCAGTTCTTC
TRBV20-1	TRBD2	TRBJ2-5	few	CSAKGTSGLGETQYF	TGCAGTGCTAAAGGGACTAGCGGGTTAGGGGAGACCCAGTACTTC
TRBV5-1	.	TRBJ2-2	.	CASSLGGGSLTGELFF	TGCGCCAGCAGCCTCGGCGGGGGCTCGTTAACCGGGGAGCTGTTTTTT
TRBV9	TRBD2	TRBJ2-1	few	CASSVIGLAGEQFF	TGTGCCAGCAGCGTAATCGGACTAGCGGGTGAGCAGTTCTTC
TRBV5-1	.	TRBJ1-6	.	CASSIGQHNSPLHF	TGCGCCAGCAGCATTGGACAGCATAATTCACCCCTCCACTTT
TRBV20-1	.	TRBJ1-2	few	CSARYYREASGYTF	TGCAGTGCTAGGTACTACAGGGAGGCTAGTGGCTACACCTTC
TRBV5-1	.	TRBJ2-2	.	CASSLEMMQGRTGELFF	TGCGCCAGCAGCTTGGAAATGATGCAGGGCCGGACCGGGGAGCTGTTTTTT
TRBV4-1	TRBD1	TRBJ2-2	few	CASSPRGQGGGELFF	TGCGCCAGCAGCCCCAGGGGACAGGGAGGTGGGGAGCTGTTTTTT
TRBV20-1	.	TRBJ1-1	few	CSARTAEGDTEAFF	TGCAGTGCTAGAACGGCGGAGGGGGACACTGAAGCTTTCTTT
TRBV2	TRBD2	TRBJ2-1	few	CASSAGGSYNEQFF	TGTGCCAGCTCGGCGGGAGGCTCCTACAATGAGCAGTTCTTC
TRBV12-3/TRBV12-4	TRBD2	TRBJ2-2	.	CASSFGAGSPGELFF	TGTGCCAGCAGTTTTGGAGCGGGGTCGCCCGGGGAGCTGTTTTTT
TRBV4-1	.	TRBJ2-1	many	CASSQGYSYNEQFF	TGCGCCAGCAGCCAAGGATACAGTTACAATGAGCAGTTCTTC
TRBV6-2/TRBV6-3	.	TRBJ2-3	.	CASSGPKTGTSTDTQYF	TGTGCCAGCAGTGGACCGAAGACCGGGACGAGCACAGATACGCAGTATTTT
TRBV7-2	TRBD2	TRBJ2-3	.	CASSKISGGAPDTQYF	TGTGCCAGCAGCAAAATTAGCGGGGGGGCCCCAGATACGCAGTATTTT
TRBV30	.	TRBJ1-1	.	CAWSVRGRVAEAFF	TGTGCCTGGAGTGTTAGGGGACGAGTCGCTGAAGCTTTCTTT
TRBV3-1	TRBD1	TRBJ1-1	.	CASSQGTGGSEAFF	TGTGCCAGCAGCCAAGGGACAGGGGGCTCTGAAGCTTTCTTT
TRBV10-3	TRBD2	TRBJ2-1	few	CAISEIAGGPYNEQFF	TGTGCCATCAGTGAGATAGCGGGGGGTCCCTACAATGAGCAGTTCTTC
TRBV2	.	TRBJ2-3	.	CASILNSAGDTQYF	TGTGCCAGCATCCTGAATAGTGCGGGTGATACGCAGTATTTT